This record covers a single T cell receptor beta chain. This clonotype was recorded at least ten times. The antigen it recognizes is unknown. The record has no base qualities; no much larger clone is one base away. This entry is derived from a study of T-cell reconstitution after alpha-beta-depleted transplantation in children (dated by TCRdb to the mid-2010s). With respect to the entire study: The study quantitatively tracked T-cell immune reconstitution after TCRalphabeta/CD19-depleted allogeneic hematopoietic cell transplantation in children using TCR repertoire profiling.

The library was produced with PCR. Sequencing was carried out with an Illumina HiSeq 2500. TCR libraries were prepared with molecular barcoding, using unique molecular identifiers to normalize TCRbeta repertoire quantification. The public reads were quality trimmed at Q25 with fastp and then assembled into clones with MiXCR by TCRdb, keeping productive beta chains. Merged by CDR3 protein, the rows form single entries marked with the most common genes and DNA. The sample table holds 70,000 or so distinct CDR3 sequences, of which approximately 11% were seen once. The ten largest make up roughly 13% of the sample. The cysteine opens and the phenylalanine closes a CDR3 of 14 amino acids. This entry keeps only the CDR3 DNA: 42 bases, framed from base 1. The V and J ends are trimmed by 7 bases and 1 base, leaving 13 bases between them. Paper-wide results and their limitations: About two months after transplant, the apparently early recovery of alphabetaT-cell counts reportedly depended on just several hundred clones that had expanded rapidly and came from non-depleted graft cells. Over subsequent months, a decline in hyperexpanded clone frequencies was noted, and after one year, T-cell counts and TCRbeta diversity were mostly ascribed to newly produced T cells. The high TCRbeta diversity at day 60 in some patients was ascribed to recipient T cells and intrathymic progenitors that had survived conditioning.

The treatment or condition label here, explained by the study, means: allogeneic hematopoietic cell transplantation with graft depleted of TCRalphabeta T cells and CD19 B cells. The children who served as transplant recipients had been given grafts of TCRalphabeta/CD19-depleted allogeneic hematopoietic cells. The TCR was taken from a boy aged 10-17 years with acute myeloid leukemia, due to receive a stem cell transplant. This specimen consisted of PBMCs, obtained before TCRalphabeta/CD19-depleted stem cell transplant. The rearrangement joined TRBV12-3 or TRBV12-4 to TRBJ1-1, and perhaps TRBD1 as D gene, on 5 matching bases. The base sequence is TGTGCCAGCATTCCTCCGGGACGGAACACTGAAGCTTTCTTT. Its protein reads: CASIPPGRNTEAFF.